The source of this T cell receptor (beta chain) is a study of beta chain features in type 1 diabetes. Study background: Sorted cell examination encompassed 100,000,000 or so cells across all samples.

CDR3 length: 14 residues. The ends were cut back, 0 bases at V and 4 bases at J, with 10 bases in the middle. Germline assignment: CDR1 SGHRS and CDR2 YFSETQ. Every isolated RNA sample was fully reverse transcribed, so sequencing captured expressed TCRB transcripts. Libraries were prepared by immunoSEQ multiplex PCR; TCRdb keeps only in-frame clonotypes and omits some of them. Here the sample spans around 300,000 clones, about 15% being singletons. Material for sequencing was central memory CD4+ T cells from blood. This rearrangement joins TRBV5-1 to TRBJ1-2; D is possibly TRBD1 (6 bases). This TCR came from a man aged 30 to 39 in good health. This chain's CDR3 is CASSLDGGLYGYTF. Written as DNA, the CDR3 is TGCGCCAGCAGCTTGGATGGGGGGCTCTATGGCTACACCTTC.